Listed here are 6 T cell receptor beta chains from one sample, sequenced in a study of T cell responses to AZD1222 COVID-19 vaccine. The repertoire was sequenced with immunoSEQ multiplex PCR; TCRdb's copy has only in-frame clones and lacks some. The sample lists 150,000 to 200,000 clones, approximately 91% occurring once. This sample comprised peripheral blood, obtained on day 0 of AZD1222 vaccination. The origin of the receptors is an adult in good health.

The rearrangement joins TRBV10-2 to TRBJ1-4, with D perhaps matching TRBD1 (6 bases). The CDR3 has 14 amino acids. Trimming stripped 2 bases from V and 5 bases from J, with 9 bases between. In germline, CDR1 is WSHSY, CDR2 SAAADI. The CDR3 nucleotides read TGCGCCAGCAGTGAGGACAGGCTCAATGAAAAACTGTTTTTT. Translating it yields CASSEDRLNEKLFF.

The CDR3 protein is CASSQANGPNTEAFF. The CDR3 nucleotides read TGCGCCAGCAGCCAAGCGAACGGACCGAACACTGAAGCTTTCTTT. The V and J genes are TRBV4-3 and TRBJ1-1; no reliable D call. From germline, CDR1 is LGHNA and CDR2 YSLEER. The V end was cut by 1 base, the J end by 1 base, with 10 bases between. This CDR3 is 15 amino acids long.

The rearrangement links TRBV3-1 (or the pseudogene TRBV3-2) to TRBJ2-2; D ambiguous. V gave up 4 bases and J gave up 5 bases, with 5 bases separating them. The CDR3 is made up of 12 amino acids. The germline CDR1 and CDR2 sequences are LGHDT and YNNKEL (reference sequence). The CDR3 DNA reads TGTGCCAGCAGCCCGCGTACCGGGGAGCTGTTTTTT. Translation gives CASSPRTGELFF.

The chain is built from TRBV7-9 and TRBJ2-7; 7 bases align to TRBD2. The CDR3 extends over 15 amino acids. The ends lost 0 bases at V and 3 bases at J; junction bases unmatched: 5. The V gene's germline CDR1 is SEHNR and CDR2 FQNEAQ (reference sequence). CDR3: CASSLAGGPIYEQYF. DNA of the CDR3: TGTGCCAGCAGCTTAGCGGGAGGGCCTATCTACGAGCAGTACTTC.

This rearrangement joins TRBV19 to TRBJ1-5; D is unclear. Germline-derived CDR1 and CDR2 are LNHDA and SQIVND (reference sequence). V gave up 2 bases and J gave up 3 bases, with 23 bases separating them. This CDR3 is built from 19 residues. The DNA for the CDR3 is TGTGCCAGTAGTATAAACTTCAGGCCCAATCCTACCATCAATCAGCCCCAGCATTTT. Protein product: CASSINFRPNPTINQPQHF.

CDR3 coding DNA: TGTGCCAGCAGGGCCAGGACTAGCACGGAACCAACAGATACGCAGTATTTT. Translation gives CASRARTSTEPTDTQYF. The chain employs TRBV13 and TRBJ2-3; 8 nucleotides match TRBD2. The germline V gene has CDR1 PRHDT and CDR2 FYEKMQ (reference sequence). CDR3 size: 17 residues. The ends lost 6 bases at V and 3 bases at J; junction bases unmatched: 14.